This T cell receptor beta chain was observed in a study of vaccination and CD4 T cells after COVID-19. This clonotype has only a few counts. Its cognate antigen is unknown. V shed 1 base and J 4 bases; nucleotides not matched to a gene: 6. The CDR3 has 16 residues. Germline V lookup: CDR1 LNHNV, CDR2 YYDKDF (reference sequence). Sequenced with the Oncomine TCR Beta short-read assay was DNA taken from cultured CD4+ T cells. From the PCR reads, TCRdb called clonotypes with MiXCR, one entry per CDR3 protein. The sample has some 6,900 distinct CDR3 sequences; approximately 48% are singletons. Treatment defined: approximately nine-day PBMC culture with coronavirus spike peptide pools or control peptides (ViraFEST assay). These CD4+ T cells came from an unexposed donor, sampled before the COVID-19 pandemic (2011-2018).

Input material: CD4+ T cells from blood, cultured in vitro. This sequence originates from a human donor in good health. V usage is TRBV15 and J usage is TRBJ2-5, with TRBD2 matching 10 bases. CDR3 amino acids: CATSRGGSGRPETQYF. The DNA for the CDR3 is TGTGCCACCAGCAGAGGCGGTAGCGGGAGGCCAGAGACCCAGTACTTC.